This TCR beta chain was found in a study of T cell repertoires in cytomegalovirus infection. This clonotype was counted a few times. The germline V and J ends were trimmed by 2 bases and 4 bases, with 15 bases remaining between them. This CDR3 comprises 15 residues. Germline V gene sequence: CDR1 MNHEY, CDR2 SVGAGI. TCRdb re-analysed the reads in MiXCR, keeping a single row per CDR3 protein. The sample lists about 440,000 distinct CDR3 sequences, about 33% occurring once. The TCR was taken from a human donor in good health (CMV status not recorded). Some clones in this sample may be carry-over from other donors' samples. Sample: PBMCs. The chain employs TRBV6-5 and TRBJ2-7; possible D gene TRBD2, 6 bases. CDR3 sequence reads: CASSYTFGGAYEQYF. CDR3 nucleotides: TGTGCCAGCAGTTACACCTTTGGAGGGGCTTACGAGCAGTACTTC.